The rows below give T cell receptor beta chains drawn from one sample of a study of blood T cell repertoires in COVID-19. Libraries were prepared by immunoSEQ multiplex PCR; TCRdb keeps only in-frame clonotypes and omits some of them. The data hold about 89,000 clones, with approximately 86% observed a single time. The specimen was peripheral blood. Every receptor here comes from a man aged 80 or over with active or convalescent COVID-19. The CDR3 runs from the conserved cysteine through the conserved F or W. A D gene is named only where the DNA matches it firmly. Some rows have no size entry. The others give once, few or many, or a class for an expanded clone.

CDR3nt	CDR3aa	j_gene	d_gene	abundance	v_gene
TGTGCCAGCAGCTCAGGGGGCGGGAGGGGGTTCAATGAGCAGTTCTTC	CASSSGGGRGFNEQFF	TRBJ2-1	.	.	TRBV4-2
TGTGCCAGTAGTATAGGTCTAGGATCCTACGAGCAGTACTTC	CASSIGLGSYEQYF	TRBJ2-7	.	.	TRBV19
TGTGCCAGCTCACGTTACGAGGGGGCTGAGCAGTTCTTC	CASSRYEGAEQFF	TRBJ2-1	TRBD1	.	TRBV18
TGTGCCAGCAGCCCCGTGGGGGTGCGGGGGGACTACGAGCAGTACTTC	CASSPVGVRGDYEQYF	TRBJ2-7	TRBD2	.	TRBV11-2
TGTGCCAGCAGCTTGATGGGCGGGAGTCGGGAGACCCAGTACTTC	CASSLMGGSRETQYF	TRBJ2-5	TRBD2	once	TRBV5-8
TGTGCCAGTAGTATAGAACCGGGTTTCTATGGCTACACCTTC	CASSIEPGFYGYTF	TRBJ1-2	.	.	TRBV19
TGTGCCAGCAGCTCTCTATCGCGCCGCGGGGGGCTCTACGAGCAGTACTTC	CASSSLSRRGGLYEQYF	TRBJ2-7	TRBD2	.	TRBV5-6
TGCGCCAGCAGCTTGGCCGGGCGGGTCGGGGACACTGAAGCTTTCTTT	CASSLAGRVGDTEAFF	TRBJ1-1	.	.	TRBV5-1
TGTGCCAGCAGTTACTTCGGAGGGTCAGGAAACACCATATATTTT	CASSYFGGSGNTIYF	TRBJ1-3	.	.	TRBV6-6
TGTGCCAGCAGCACCTACAGCGGGCCAGCCTACGAGCAGTACTTC	CASSTYSGPAYEQYF	TRBJ2-7	.	.	TRBV11-2
TGTGCCAGCAGCAAAACCGGGACAGGGGGCCGGGAGACCCAGTACTTC	CASSKTGTGGRETQYF	TRBJ2-5	TRBD1	.	TRBV7-2
TGTGCCAGCAGTCGGGGAGTTTACGGGGAGCTGTTTTTT	CASSRGVYGELFF	TRBJ2-2	.	few	TRBV7-2
TGTGCCAGCAGCGTAGCAGGGGTCGGCACAGATACGCAGTATTTT	CASSVAGVGTDTQYF	TRBJ2-3	.	.	TRBV9
TGTGCCAGCAGTTTTTACGGGTACACTGAAGCTTTCTTT	CASSFYGYTEAFF	TRBJ1-1	.	.	TRBV12-3/TRBV12-4
TGTGCCAGCAGCCATGGAATAGCGGGGAACAATGAGCAGTTCTTC	CASSHGIAGNNEQFF	TRBJ2-1	TRBD2	.	TRBV3-1/TRBV3-2
TGTGCCAGCAGCGCTACGGACAGGGCGAACTATGGCTACACCTTC	CASSATDRANYGYTF	TRBJ1-2	TRBD1	.	TRBV9
TGTGCCAGTAGTATCCTCCTTGTAGCGGGAGTTGGTGAGCAGTTCTTC	CASSILLVAGVGEQFF	TRBJ2-1	TRBD2	.	TRBV19
TGTGCCAGCAACGGATTAGCGGGAGAGAATGAGCAGTTCTTC	CASNGLAGENEQFF	TRBJ2-1	TRBD2	.	TRBV2
TGTGCCTGGAGTGTATGGGGGAGGGCATCGGCTAACTATGGCTACACCTTC	CAWSVWGRASANYGYTF	TRBJ1-2	.	once	TRBV30
TGTGCCAGTAGTACCGGACAGCAAGAGACCCAGTACTTC	CASSTGQQETQYF	TRBJ2-5	.	.	TRBV19
TGCGCCAGCAGCTTGGAACCAGGGAGGGAAAAACTGTTTTTT	CASSLEPGREKLFF	TRBJ1-4	.	.	TRBV5-1
TGTGCCAGCAGACGACAGGGCTACGAGCAGTACTTC	CASRRQGYEQYF	TRBJ2-7	TRBD1	.	TRBV28
TGTGCCATCAGTTCCGGGACTAGCGGGAACAGAGGTGAGCAGTTCTTC	CAISSGTSGNRGEQFF	TRBJ2-1	TRBD2	.	TRBV10-3
TGTGCCAGCAGTTCACCGGGACAGGGTGGGAATCAGCCCCAGCATTTT	CASSSPGQGGNQPQHF	TRBJ1-5	TRBD1	once	TRBV28
TGTGCCAGCAGGGGGACAGGGAATCAGCCCCAGCATTTT	CASRGTGNQPQHF	TRBJ1-5	TRBD1	once	TRBV12-3/TRBV12-4